The 19 T cell receptor beta chains below all came from one sample that was sequenced in a study of blood T cell repertoires in COVID-19. Using immunoSEQ multiplex PCR, the repertoire was profiled, and TCRdb retains in-frame clones only, with some absent. The table includes roughly 250,000 clones, approximately 84% detected once. Sequenced sample: peripheral blood. The receptor source for this set is a man in his forties or fifties with active or convalescent COVID-19.

The rearrangement links TRBV11-3 to TRBJ2-3; maybe TRBD2 (5 bases). The CDR3 covers 13 residues. CDR1 and CDR2 (germline): SGHNT, YENEEA. V dropped 0 bases and J dropped 6 bases, with 7 bases sitting between them. DNA of the CDR3: TGTGCCAGCAGCTTAGAGGTAGCGGATACGCAGTATTTT. It codes for CASSLEVADTQYF.

The chain recombines TRBV3-1 (or the pseudogene TRBV3-2) with TRBJ2-5, with D maybe TRBD2 (6 bases). This CDR3 has 12 residues. V lost 4 bases to trimming and J lost 4 bases, with 7 bases between them. The germline CDR1 and CDR2 sequences are LGHDT and YNNKEL (reference sequence). CDR3 in DNA: TGTGCCAGCAGCCGGGACTTAGAGACCCAGTACTTC. Translated: CASSRDLETQYF.

The rearrangement links TRBV6-5 to TRBJ2-3, with 12 bases aligning to TRBD2. Germline V gene sequence: CDR1 MNHEY, CDR2 SVGAGI. The CDR3 runs to 15 residues. With 5 bases clipped from V and 8 bases from J, the junction kept 8 bases outside the gene matches. The chain's CDR3 is CASSPGLAGMGTQYF. In nucleotides, the CDR3 is TGTGCCAGCAGTCCAGGACTAGCGGGGATGGGTACGCAGTATTTT.

J is TRBJ2-2 and V is TRBV5-4; the match to TRBD1 covers 8 bases. Germline V lookup: CDR1 SGHNT, CDR2 YYREEE (reference sequence). CDR3 length: 15 amino acids. V was pared by 3 bases and J by 6 bases, with 7 bases of the junction left unmatched. The CDR3 is CASSYTQGVAGELFF. The CDR3 region has the DNA TGTGCCAGCAGCTACACACAGGGGGTCGCCGGGGAGCTGTTTTTT.

Details on this clone: Germline is not matched at one junction end, which may reflect a read error. The rearrangement joins TRBV20-1 to TRBJ1-2; possible D gene TRBD1, 5 bases. Germline assignment: CDR1 DFQATT and CDR2 SNEGSKA (reference sequence). The CDR3 sequence is 11 residues long. The CDR3 region is CSVVRVYDYTF. For the CDR3, the DNA is TGCAGCGTGGTCAGGGTGTATGACTACACCTTC.

This clone was detected only a few times. The chain joins TRBV5-1 to TRBJ1-6; 7 bases align to TRBD1. The germline V gene encodes CDR1 SGHRS and CDR2 YFSETQ. CDR3 length: 14 residues. V shed 3 bases, J shed 5 bases, and the junction held 2 bases outside the gene matches. The DNA for the CDR3 is TGCGCCAGCAGCTGGGGGACAGATAATTCACCCCTCCACTTT. This codes for CASSWGTDNSPLHF. The full variable domain, its missing parts supplied by reference TRBV5-1 and TRBJ1-6, is KAGVTQTPRYLIKTRGQQVTLSCSPISGHRSVSWYQQTPGQGLQFLFEYFSETQRNKGNFPGRFSGRQFSNSRSEMNVSTLELGDSALYLCASSWGTDNSPLHFGNGTRLTVT.

This chain connects TRBV7-6 to TRBJ2-7; a weak D match, TRBD1 (5 bases). CDR3 size: 14 residues. Trimming removed 1 base at V and 4 bases at J, with 11 bases between. Germline CDR1 reads SGHVS; CDR2 reads FNYEAQ. The CDR3 region has the DNA TGTGCCAGCAGCTTAGGAAGCAGGGATTACGAGCAGTACTTC. It encodes CASSLGSRDYEQYF.

This sequence joins TRBV18 and TRBJ2-5, with 12 bases matching TRBD2. The junction had 2 bases not matched to a gene; V was cut back by 0 bases and J by 3 bases. The CDR3 is 16 amino acids. Per germline, CDR1 KGHSH and CDR2 LQKENI. Here the CDR3 reads CASSPPGLAGKETQYF. The CDR3 DNA reads as TGTGCCAGCTCACCACCGGGACTAGCGGGCAAAGAGACCCAGTACTTC.

V and J are TRBV2 and TRBJ2-3; 16 nucleotides agree with TRBD2. This CDR3 comprises 18 residues. The J segment lost 1 base and the V segment lost 3 bases, leaving 4 bases of the junction unmatched. CDR1 is SNHLY, CDR2 FYNNEI, per germline. Here the CDR3 reads CASSDGTSGGAGTDTQYF. CDR3 DNA sequence: TGTGCCAGCAGTGACGGGACTAGCGGGGGGGCCGGCACAGATACGCAGTATTTT.

The V gene is TRBV21-1, the J gene TRBJ1-5. TRBV21-1 has pseudogene status. The CDR3 runs to 15 residues. CDR3 bases: TGTGCCAGCAGCTCCCCGGTGAATAGCAATCAGCCCCAGCATTTT. Its protein product is CASSSPVNSNQPQHF.

CDR3 amino acids: CASSPEGLDGYTF. Written as DNA, the CDR3 is TGTGCCAGCAGCCCCGAGGGACTGGATGGCTACACCTTC. V and J are TRBV6-5 and TRBJ1-2; a weak D match, TRBD1 (5 bases). The germline gives CDR1 MNHEY, CDR2 SVGAGI. This CDR3 region has 13 residues. V lost 6 bases to trimming and J lost 6 bases, with 14 bases between them.

V usage is TRBV7-6 and J usage is TRBJ2-7; D may be TRBD1 (5 bases). The V and J ends lost 2 bases and 2 bases respectively, with 16 bases between them. The germline V gene encodes CDR1 SGHVS and CDR2 FNYEAQ. This CDR3 contains 16 residues. The CDR3 nucleotides are TGTGCCAGCAGCTTAAACAGCGACAGTGGGACCTACGAGCAGTACTTC. It encodes CASSLNSDSGTYEQYF.

The chain couples TRBV2 to TRBJ1-3; no firm D call. This CDR3 spans 13 amino acids. Germline CDR1 SNHLY, CDR2 FYNNEI. V was shortened by 4 bases and J by 4 bases, with 8 bases between the two germline ends. The CDR3 loop is CASSVTAGNTIYF. In DNA, the CDR3 is TGTGCCAGCAGTGTCACAGCAGGAAACACCATATATTTT.

The chain has TRBV7-3 and TRBJ2-3; 10 nucleotides match TRBD2. Germline V gives CDR1 SGHTA, CDR2 FQGTGA. V lost 5 bases and J lost 0; bases outside the gene matches: 11. This CDR3 is built from 18 residues. Here the CDR3 DNA reads TGTGCCAGCAGCCCGTTAGCGGGGGGTCGCTCTAGCACAGATACGCAGTATTTT. It specifies CASSPLAGGRSSTDTQYF.

This chain links TRBV25-1 with TRBJ2-2; TRBD2 matches at 8 bases. From germline, CDR1 is MGHDK and CDR2 SYGVNS. V was clipped by 7 bases and J by 7 bases; unmatched bases: 11. This CDR3 region has 15 residues. CDR3 in DNA: TGTGCCAGCAAGGATGCGACTAGCGAGGTCGGGGAGCTGTTTTTT. This codes for CASKDATSEVGELFF.

In nucleotides, the CDR3 is TGTGCCAGCAGTGCTTTTGGTGCGGGGCGAACTACGAACACCGGGGAGCTGTTTTTT. It encodes CASSAFGAGRTTNTGELFF. The gene calls are TRBV2 and TRBJ2-2; D might be TRBD2 (6 bases). Per the germline V gene, CDR1 is SNHLY and CDR2 is FYNNEI. This CDR3 is 19 amino acids long. Trimming shortened V by 4 bases and J by 0 bases, and 21 bases separated the two germline ends.

The count of this clone is one. V is TRBV5-1 and J is TRBJ2-1; weak D call: TRBD1 (6 bases). Between the trimmed V and J ends, which lost 1 base and 4 bases, there was a span of 18 bases. CDR3 size: 17 residues. CDR1 and CDR2 (germline): SGHRS, YFSETQ. This CDR3 reads CASSLKYRVDVYNEQFF. The CDR3, as DNA: TGCGCCAGCAGCTTGAAATACAGGGTGGACGTGTACAATGAGCAGTTCTTC.

The chain carries TRBV30 and TRBJ1-2, with D perhaps TRBD1 (5 bases). V was shortened by 3 bases and J by 10 bases, with 21 bases between the two germline ends. CDR1 is GTSNPN, CDR2 SVGIG, per germline (reference sequence). The CDR3 runs 14 residues. Here the CDR3 reads CAWSAGESGSTYTF. The CDR3 nucleotides are TGTGCCTGGAGCGCGGGGGAATCCGGGTCGACCTACACCTTC.

This clone was detected once. CDR3 DNA sequence: TGCGCCAGCAGCCCTAGGGACTTGGGAGGAGAGCAGTACTTC. Translated: CASSPRDLGGEQYF. The V call is TRBV5-1, the J call TRBJ2-7; TRBD2 is a possible D gene (6 bases). Germline CDR1 reads SGHRS; CDR2 reads YFSETQ. This CDR3 is built from 14 residues. Deletions cut 4 bases from V and 7 bases from J, with 18 bases between.